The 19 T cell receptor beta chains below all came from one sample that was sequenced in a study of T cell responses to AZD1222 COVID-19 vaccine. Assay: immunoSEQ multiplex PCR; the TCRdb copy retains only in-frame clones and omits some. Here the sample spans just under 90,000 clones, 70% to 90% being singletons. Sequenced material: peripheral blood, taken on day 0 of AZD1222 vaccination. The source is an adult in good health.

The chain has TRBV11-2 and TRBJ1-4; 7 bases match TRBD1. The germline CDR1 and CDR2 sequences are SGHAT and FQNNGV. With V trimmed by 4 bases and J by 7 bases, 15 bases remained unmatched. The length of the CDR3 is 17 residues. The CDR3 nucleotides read TGTGCCAGCAGCTCCTCGACTCTCGGGCAGGGGGGTGAAAAACTGTTTTTT. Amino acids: CASSSSTLGQGGEKLFF.

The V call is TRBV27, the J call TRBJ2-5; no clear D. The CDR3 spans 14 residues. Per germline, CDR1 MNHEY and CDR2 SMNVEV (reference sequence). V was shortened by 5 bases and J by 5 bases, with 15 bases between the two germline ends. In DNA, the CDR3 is TGTGCCAGCAGTCCCCCAAACCTTCCGGAGACCCAGTACTTC. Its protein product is CASSPPNLPETQYF.

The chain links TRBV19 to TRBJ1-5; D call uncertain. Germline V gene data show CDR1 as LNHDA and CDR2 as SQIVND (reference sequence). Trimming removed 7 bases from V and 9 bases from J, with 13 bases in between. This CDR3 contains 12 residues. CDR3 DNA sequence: TGTGCCAGTAATTGGAGGGAGGGGCCCCAGCATTTT. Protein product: CASNWREGPQHF.

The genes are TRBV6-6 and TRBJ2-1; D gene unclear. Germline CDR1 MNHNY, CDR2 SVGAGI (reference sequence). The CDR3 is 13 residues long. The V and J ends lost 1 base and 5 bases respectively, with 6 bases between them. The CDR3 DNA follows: TGTGCCAGCAGTTACTACGAGGACAATGAGCAGTTCTTC. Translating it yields CASSYYEDNEQFF.

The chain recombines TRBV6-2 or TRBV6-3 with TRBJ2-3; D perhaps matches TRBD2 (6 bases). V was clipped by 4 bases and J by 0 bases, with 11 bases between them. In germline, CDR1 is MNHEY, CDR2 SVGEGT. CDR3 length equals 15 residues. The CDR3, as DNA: TGTGCCAGCAGTTGGACGGGACTTAGCACAGATACGCAGTATTTT. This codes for CASSWTGLSTDTQYF.

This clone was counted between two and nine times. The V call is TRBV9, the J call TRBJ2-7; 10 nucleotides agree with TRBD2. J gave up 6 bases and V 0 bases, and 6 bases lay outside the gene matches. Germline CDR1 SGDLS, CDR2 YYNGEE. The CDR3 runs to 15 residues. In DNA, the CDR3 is TGTGCCAGCAGCGTAGATATTTCTAGCGGGGGCGAGCAGTACTTC. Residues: CASSVDISSGGEQYF.

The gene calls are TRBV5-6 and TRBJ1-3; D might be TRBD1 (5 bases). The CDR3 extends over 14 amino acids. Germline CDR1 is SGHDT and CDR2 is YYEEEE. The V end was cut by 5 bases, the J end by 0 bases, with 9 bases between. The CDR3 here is CASSHGGSGNTIYF. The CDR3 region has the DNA TGTGCCAGCAGTCACGGGGGCTCTGGAAACACCATATATTTT.

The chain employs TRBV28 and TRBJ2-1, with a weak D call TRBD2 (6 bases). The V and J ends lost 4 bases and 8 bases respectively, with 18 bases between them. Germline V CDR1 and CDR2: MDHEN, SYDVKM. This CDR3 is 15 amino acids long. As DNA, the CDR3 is TGTGCCAGCAGTTCCCTCGGGACTCTGGGGGATGAGCAGTTCTTC. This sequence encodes CASSSLGTLGDEQFF.

The CDR3 is CASTGQGAGELFF. CDR3 nucleotides: TGTGCCAGCACCGGACAGGGGGCCGGGGAGCTGTTTTTT. The V gene is TRBV6-5, the J gene TRBJ2-2; 10 bases agree with TRBD1. V shed 7 bases and J 6 bases; nucleotides not matched to a gene: 2. This CDR3 has 13 amino acids. CDR1 and CDR2 from the germline V gene are MNHEY and SVGAGI.

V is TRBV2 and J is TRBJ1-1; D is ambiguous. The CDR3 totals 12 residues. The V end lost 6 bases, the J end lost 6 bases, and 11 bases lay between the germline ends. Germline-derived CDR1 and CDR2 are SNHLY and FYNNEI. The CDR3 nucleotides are TGTGCCAGCAGCTGGACTTCCCCTGAAGCTTTCTTT. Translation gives CASSWTSPEAFF. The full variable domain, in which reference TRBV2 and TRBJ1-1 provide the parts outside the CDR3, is EPEVTQTPSHQVTQMGQEVILRCVPISNHLYFYWYRQILGQKVEFLVSFYNNEISEKSEIFDDQFSVERPDGSNFTLKIRSTKLEDSAMYFCASSWTSPEAFFGQGTRLTVV.

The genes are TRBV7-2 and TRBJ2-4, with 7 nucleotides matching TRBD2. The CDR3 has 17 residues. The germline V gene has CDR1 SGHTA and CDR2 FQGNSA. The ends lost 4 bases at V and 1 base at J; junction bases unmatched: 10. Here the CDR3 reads CASSYRLAPAAKNIQYF. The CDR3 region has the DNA TGTGCCAGCAGCTACCGACTAGCCCCCGCCGCCAAAAACATTCAGTACTTC.

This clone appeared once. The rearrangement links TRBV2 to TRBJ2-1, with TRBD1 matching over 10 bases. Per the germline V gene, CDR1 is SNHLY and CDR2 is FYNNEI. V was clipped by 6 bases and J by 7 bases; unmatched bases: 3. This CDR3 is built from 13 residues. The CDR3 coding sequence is TGTGCCAGCAGGGGGGACAGGGGAAATGAGCAGTTCTTC. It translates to CASRGDRGNEQFF. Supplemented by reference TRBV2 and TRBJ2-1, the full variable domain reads EPEVTQTPSHQVTQMGQEVILRCVPISNHLYFYWYRQILGQKVEFLVSFYNNEISEKSEIFDDQFSVERPDGSNFTLKIRSTKLEDSAMYFCASRGDRGNEQFFGPGTRLTVL.

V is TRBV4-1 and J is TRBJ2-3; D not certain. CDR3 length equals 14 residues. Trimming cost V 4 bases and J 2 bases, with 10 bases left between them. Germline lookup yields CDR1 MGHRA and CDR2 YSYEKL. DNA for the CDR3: TGCGCCAGCAGCCCCCGACTGTACACAGATACGCAGTATTTT. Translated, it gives CASSPRLYTDTQYF.

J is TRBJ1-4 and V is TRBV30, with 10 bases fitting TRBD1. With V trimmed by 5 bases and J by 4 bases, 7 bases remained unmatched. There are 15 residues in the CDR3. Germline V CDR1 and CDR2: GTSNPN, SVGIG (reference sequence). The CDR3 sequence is CAWDRGPPHNEKLFF. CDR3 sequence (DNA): TGTGCCTGGGACAGGGGGCCGCCGCATAATGAAAAACTGTTTTTT.

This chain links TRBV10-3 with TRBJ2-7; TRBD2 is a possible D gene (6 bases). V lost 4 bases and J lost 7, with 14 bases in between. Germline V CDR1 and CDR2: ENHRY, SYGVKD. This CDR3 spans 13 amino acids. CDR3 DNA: TGTGCCATCAGTGTCGGGACTCCCCCTGAGCAGTACTTC. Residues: CAISVGTPPEQYF.

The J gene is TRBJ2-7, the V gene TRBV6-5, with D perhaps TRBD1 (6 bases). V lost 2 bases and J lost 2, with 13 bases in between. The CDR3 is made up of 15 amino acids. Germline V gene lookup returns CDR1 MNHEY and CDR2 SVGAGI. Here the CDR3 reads CASSYGMDSTYEQYF. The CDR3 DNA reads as TGTGCCAGCAGTTACGGTATGGACAGTACCTACGAGCAGTACTTC.

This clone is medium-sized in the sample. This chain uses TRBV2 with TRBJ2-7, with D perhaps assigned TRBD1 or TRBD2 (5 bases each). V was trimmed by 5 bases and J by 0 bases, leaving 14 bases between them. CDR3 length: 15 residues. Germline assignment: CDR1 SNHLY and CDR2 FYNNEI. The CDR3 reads CASSLWQGDSYEQYF. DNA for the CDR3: TGTGCCAGCAGTTTATGGCAGGGAGACTCCTACGAGCAGTACTTC.

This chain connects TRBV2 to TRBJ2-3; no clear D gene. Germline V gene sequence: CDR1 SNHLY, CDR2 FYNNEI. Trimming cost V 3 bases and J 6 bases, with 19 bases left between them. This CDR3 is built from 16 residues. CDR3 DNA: TGTGCCAGCAGTGAGGCTAGTTCGGTAACTGCGGATACGCAGTATTTT. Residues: CASSEASSVTADTQYF.

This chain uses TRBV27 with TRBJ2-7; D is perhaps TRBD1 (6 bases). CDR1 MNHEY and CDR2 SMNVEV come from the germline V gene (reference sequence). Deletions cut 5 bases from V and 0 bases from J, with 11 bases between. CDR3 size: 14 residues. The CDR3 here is CASSPRGPSYEQYF. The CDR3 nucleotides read TGTGCCAGCAGTCCCAGGGGACCCTCCTACGAGCAGTACTTC.